This T cell receptor (beta chain) was captured in a study of T-cell memory formation after mild COVID-19. The authors produced TCR alpha and TCR beta cDNA libraries with sample barcodes and UMIs by 5'RACE using constant-segment primers. TCRdb used MiXCR to reprocess the 5' RACE reads, holding one entry per CDR3 protein. Seen here are about 290,000 distinct CDR3 sequences, approximately 15% observed once, and the top ten hold more than 20%. The CDR3 extends over 13 amino acids. Deletions cut 5 bases from V and 9 bases from J, with 14 bases between. The chain is built from TRBV12-3 or TRBV12-4 and TRBJ2-1; D might be TRBD1 (5 bases). The receptor comes from a man aged 18 to 29 who had mild COVID-19 (a few samples of this study predate the infection). Cell type and time point are not known. Sequenced input: PBMCs or a T cell subset sorted from them (not recorded which). This CDR3 is CASSPHRFGEQFF. CDR3 bases: TGTGCCAGCAGTCCCCACAGGTTCGGTGAGCAGTTCTTC.